The next 24 T cell receptor beta chains were all read from a single sample in a study of memory CD4+ T cells and cytomegalovirus serostatus (dated by TCRdb to between 2019 and 2020). A FACSAria II was used to sort memory CD4+ T cells, defined as single viable CD3+CD4+CD8-CD45RO+ cells. Library creation used the immunoSEQ multiplex PCR assay. In its TCRdb copy, this immuneACCESS table keeps in-frame sequences only and misses some clones. Where compared with another copy, unresolved V genes explain less than half of these, and the others have no known cause. Across this sample there are 50,000 or so clones, with approximately 81% seen only once. The top ten hold roughly 1.2% of the sample. The sample was memory CD4+ T cells from blood. The receptor source for this set is an adult in good health and CMV-seropositive.

This rearrangement joins TRBV6-5 to TRBJ2-2; the match to TRBD1 covers 8 bases. Germline values: CDR1 MNHEY, CDR2 SVGAGI. Trimming at V came to 4 bases and at J to 2 bases, leaving 6 bases not matched to a gene. CDR3 size: 16 residues. The CDR3 nucleotides read TGTGCCAGCAGTTCGCGTGGACAGGGAAACACCGGGGAGCTGTTTTTT. Translating it yields CASSSRGQGNTGELFF.

This chain connects TRBV18 to TRBJ2-3; no clear D. The CDR3 is 13 amino acids. Trimming took off 3 bases at V and 4 bases at J, with 8 bases between the two ends. Germline CDR1 and CDR2: KGHSH and LQKENI. The CDR3 bases are TGTGCCAGCTCACCCTTAGAGGCAGATACGCAGTATTTT. Residues: CASSPLEADTQYF. Combining the CDR3 with reference TRBV18 and TRBJ2-3 gives the whole variable domain NAGVMQNPRHLVRRRGQEARLRCSPMKGHSHVYWYRQLPEEGLKFMVYLQKENIIDESGMPKERFSAEFPKEGPSILRIQQVVRGDSAAYFCASSPLEADTQYFGPGTRLTVL.

The chain is built from TRBV7-9 and TRBJ2-1; D possibly uses TRBD1 or TRBD2 (7 bases each). Per germline, CDR1 SEHNR and CDR2 FQNEAQ (reference sequence). The V end lost 5 bases, the J end lost 6 bases, and 20 bases lay between the germline ends. This CDR3 comprises 16 residues. For the CDR3, the DNA is TGTGCCAGCAGCAGACCGAGCAGGGGGGGCCTCAATGAGCAGTTCTTC. Translating it yields CASSRPSRGGLNEQFF.

The J gene is TRBJ1-5, the V gene TRBV2, with 10 nucleotides matching TRBD1. The CDR3 runs to 17 residues. V was clipped by 7 bases and J by 1 base; unmatched bases: 10. CDR1 is SNHLY and CDR2 is FYNNEI in the germline V gene. Here the CDR3 DNA reads TGTGCCAGCAATTCCCTGGACAGGGGGAACAGCAATCAGCCCCAGCATTTT. It is translated as CASNSLDRGNSNQPQHF.

The chain is built from TRBV15 and TRBJ1-3; D not resolved. Trimming removed 3 bases at V and 0 bases at J, with 12 bases between. CDR3 length: 16 amino acids. Germline CDR1 and CDR2: LNHNV and YYDKDF (reference sequence). The chain's CDR3 is CATSSSRGGSGNTIYF. The CDR3 nucleotides are TGTGCCACCAGCAGTAGCCGCGGAGGCTCTGGAAACACCATATATTTT.

This clone appeared a single time. The chain employs TRBV5-1 and TRBJ1-1; maybe TRBD1 (6 bases). CDR1 and CDR2 (germline): SGHRS, YFSETQ. Trimming took off 0 bases at V and 3 bases at J, with 15 bases between the two ends. This CDR3 has 16 amino acids. The CDR3 spells CASSLAPESGDTEAFF. The DNA of the CDR3 is TGCGCCAGCAGCTTGGCGCCGGAGTCAGGGGACACTGAAGCTTTCTTT.

J is TRBJ2-7 and V is TRBV5-4; TRBD1 agrees at 9 bases. Trimming at V came to 0 bases and at J to 6 bases, leaving 4 bases not matched to a gene. Germline V gives CDR1 SGHNT, CDR2 YYREEE (reference sequence). The CDR3 is made up of 14 amino acids. The CDR3 nucleotides read TGTGCCAGCAGCTTGGGGACAGGGGATGGCGAGCAGTACTTC. Translated: CASSLGTGDGEQYF.

This clone was counted only a few times. The rearrangement uses TRBV5-1 and TRBJ1-1, with TRBD1 as a possible D gene (6 bases). The V gene lost 6 bases and the J gene lost 4 bases, with 13 bases spanning the gap. Germline loops: CDR1 SGHRS, CDR2 YFSETQ. The CDR3 runs 13 residues. CDR3 sequence: CASTLRGGTEAFF. The CDR3, as DNA: TGCGCCAGCACCCTAAGAGGGGGCACTGAAGCTTTCTTT.

The rearrangement uses TRBV7-2 and TRBJ2-7; 12 nucleotides agree with TRBD2. The trim removed 3 bases at V and 7 bases at J, leaving 10 bases unmatched. Germline V CDR1 and CDR2: SGHTA, FQGNSA. This CDR3 is 16 amino acids long. DNA of the CDR3: TGTGCCAGCAGCTTTGGCCCTAGCGGGGGGGCCGGGGAGCAGTACTTC. Translating gives CASSFGPSGGAGEQYF.

The V call is TRBV2, the J call TRBJ2-2; 11 nucleotides align to TRBD2. V was pared by 6 bases and J by 1 base, with 7 bases of the junction left unmatched. The CDR3 is 17 residues long. Germline V gene data show CDR1 as SNHLY and CDR2 as FYNNEI. In DNA, the CDR3 is TGTGCCAGCAGCGTGCTGACTAGCGGGGAGAACACCGGGGAGCTGTTTTTT. As protein: CASSVLTSGENTGELFF. Supplemented by reference TRBV2 and TRBJ2-2, the full variable domain reads EPEVTQTPSHQVTQMGQEVILRCVPISNHLYFYWYRQILGQKVEFLVSFYNNEISEKSEIFDDQFSVERPDGSNFTLKIRSTKLEDSAMYFCASSVLTSGENTGELFFGEGSRLTVL.

The V call is TRBV18, the J call TRBJ1-1; D is unclear. Germline V gene sequence: CDR1 KGHSH, CDR2 LQKENI. Trimming pared 3 bases from V and 4 bases from J, leaving 18 bases between. The CDR3 sequence is 16 residues long. The CDR3 region is CASSPWADPEFTEAFF. The CDR3 nucleotides read TGTGCCAGCTCACCCTGGGCAGACCCAGAGTTCACTGAAGCTTTCTTT.

This clone was found a few times. The V call is TRBV7-9, the J call TRBJ1-4; TRBD1 might be the D (6 bases). This CDR3 is 15 amino acids long. Germline assignment: CDR1 SEHNR and CDR2 FQNEAQ (reference sequence). Trimming removed 3 bases from V and 4 bases from J, with 12 bases in between. The CDR3 here is CASSLVARGNEKLFF. CDR3 DNA: TGTGCCAGCAGCTTGGTGGCCAGGGGTAATGAAAAACTGTTTTTT.

This clone was counted once. This sequence joins TRBV5-1 and TRBJ1-6, with D possibly being TRBD1 (5 bases). Trimming pared 4 bases from V and 14 bases from J, leaving 16 bases between. CDR1 and CDR2 (germline): SGHRS, YFSETQ. CDR3 length equals 13 residues. CDR3 sequence (DNA): TGCGCCAGCAGCCCCGACTCGGGGGGAACCCTCCACTTT. Protein product: CASSPDSGGTLHF.

This clone has only one observation. The chain carries TRBV11-2 and TRBJ2-6; TRBD1 matches at 7 bases. The CDR3 runs 16 residues. CDR1 and CDR2 from the germline V gene are SGHAT and FQNNGV. The V and J ends lost 5 bases and 0 bases, in that order; junction bases with no gene match: 4. CDR3 loop: CASSRWTGSGANVLTF. The CDR3 region has the DNA TGTGCCAGCAGCCGATGGACAGGCTCTGGGGCCAACGTCCTGACTTTC.

The CDR3, as DNA: TGTGCCATCAGTGAGTCGAATGGGGGGTTCACTGAAGCTTTCTTT. Translated, it gives CAISESNGGFTEAFF. This chain links TRBV10-3 with TRBJ1-1; D is perhaps TRBD1 (5 bases). This CDR3 has 15 residues. V lost 0 bases and J lost 4, with 12 bases in between. From germline, CDR1 is ENHRY and CDR2 SYGVKD.

J is TRBJ1-2 and V is TRBV2, with D perhaps TRBD1 (5 bases). Trimming pared 2 bases from V and 8 bases from J, leaving 12 bases between. Germline V CDR1 and CDR2: SNHLY, FYNNEI. The CDR3 spans 13 residues. The CDR3 is CASSESQAAGYTF. CDR3 nucleotide sequence: TGTGCCAGCAGTGAATCACAGGCTGCCGGCTACACCTTC.

The V and J genes are TRBV5-1 and TRBJ1-2; D is undetermined. Trimming took 0 bases from V and 4 from J, leaving 7 bases between them. This CDR3 comprises 13 residues. The germline V gene encodes CDR1 SGHRS and CDR2 YFSETQ. CDR3 in amino acids: CASSLAVSYGYTF. The CDR3, as DNA: TGCGCCAGCAGCTTGGCCGTCAGCTATGGCTACACCTTC.

The rearrangement links TRBV12-5 to TRBJ2-7; D is undetermined. V lost 1 base and J 2 bases, leaving 6 bases between the germline ends. The CDR3 has 13 residues. Germline CDR1 is LGHNT and CDR2 is FRNRAP. CDR3: CASGLDQAYEQYF. The CDR3, as DNA: TGTGCTAGTGGTTTGGATCAGGCCTACGAGCAGTACTTC.

This clone has just one count. The gene calls are TRBV5-4 and TRBJ2-6, with D unclear. The germline V gene has CDR1 SGHNT and CDR2 YYREEE (reference sequence). Trimming removed 1 base at V and 4 bases at J, with 3 bases between. This CDR3 comprises 13 residues. DNA for the CDR3: TGTGCCAGCAGCTTGTCAGGGGCCAACGTCCTGACTTTC. Amino acids: CASSLSGANVLTF.

The chain carries TRBV27 and TRBJ2-7, with a weak D call TRBD2 (5 bases). The CDR3 has 12 residues. Germline V gene sequence: CDR1 MNHEY, CDR2 SMNVEV (reference sequence). V lost 3 bases, J lost 9 bases, and 12 bases lay in between. This CDR3 is CASSFSGLRQYF. The CDR3 DNA sequence: TGTGCCAGCAGTTTCTCAGGACTCAGGCAGTACTTC.

This rearrangement joins TRBV9 to TRBJ2-3; TRBD1 or TRBD2 may be the D gene (5 bases each). Trimming cost V 4 bases and J 6 bases, with 18 bases left between them. The CDR3 contains 15 residues. Germline assignment: CDR1 SGDLS and CDR2 YYNGEE. CDR3 amino acids: CASSPRARGADTQYF. The CDR3 nucleotides read TGTGCCAGCAGCCCCCGGGCTAGAGGGGCCGATACGCAGTATTTT.

This chain joins TRBV7-9 and TRBJ1-4, with 7 bases identical to TRBD1. Germline lookup yields CDR1 SEHNR and CDR2 FQNEAQ (reference sequence). The CDR3 is 15 amino acids. Unmatched junction bases numbered 6, after V lost 2 bases and J lost 6 bases. For the CDR3, the DNA is TGTGCCAGCAGCTTATTTAGGGGGCAGGATGAAAAACTGTTTTTT. The encoded protein is CASSLFRGQDEKLFF.

The genes are TRBV14 and TRBJ1-2, with D uncertain. Trimming removed 0 bases from V and 4 bases from J, with 9 bases in between. Per the germline V gene, CDR1 is SGHDN and CDR2 is FVKESK. The CDR3 consists of 14 residues. The CDR3 loop reads CASSQDRAVYGYTF. The CDR3, as DNA: TGTGCCAGCAGCCAAGATAGGGCTGTCTATGGCTACACCTTC.

The chain couples TRBV5-5 to TRBJ2-3; the D gene is possibly TRBD1 (6 bases). V lost 6 bases to trimming and J lost 2 bases, with 16 bases between them. The CDR3 extends over 15 amino acids. Germline lookup yields CDR1 SGHKS and CDR2 YYEKEE (reference sequence). The CDR3 is CASTLGWGLTDTQYF. In DNA, the CDR3 is TGTGCCAGCACCCTCGGATGGGGGCTCACAGATACGCAGTATTTT. Using reference TRBV5-5 and TRBJ2-3 for the parts outside the CDR3, the full variable domain is DAGVTQSPTHLIKTRGQQVTLRCSPISGHKSVSWYQQVLGQGPQFIFQYYEKEERGRGNFPDRFSARQFPNYSSELNVNALLLGDSALYLCASTLGWGLTDTQYFGPGTRLTVL.